This entry is about one T cell receptor beta chain. Its antigen is still unknown. Germline V gives CDR1 SNHLY, CDR2 FYNNEI. The CDR3 contains 17 residues. The V gene end was trimmed by 5 bases and the J gene end by 1 base; junction bases not matched to a gene: 7. This entry belongs to a study of siplizumab effects on memory and regulatory T cells. Study findings and constraints: Alloreactive sequences traceable to unstimulated CD4+ memory cells were significantly reduced by siplizumab. Greater diversity than memory cells seemed evident in naive T cells, which also appeared to be major alloresponse contributors. A minor fraction of alloreactive clones, and no more, mapped to unstimulated subsets. Siplizumab gave mappable alloreactive CD4+ clones an average Treg-derived fraction of over 65%, against approximately 29% in controls.

Assay used: immunoSEQ multiplex PCR; TCRdb lists only in-frame clones, some missing. The data show about 87,000 clones, with 70% to 90% seen just once and approximately 15% held by the top ten. The sequenced sample consisted of CD4+ T cells sorted from blood. The clonotype was recovered from a human donor in good health. The V call is TRBV2, the J call TRBJ2-3, with 12 bases identical to TRBD2. This chain's CDR3 is CASSPGLAGRGTDTQYF. CDR3 DNA: TGTGCCAGCAGTCCCGGACTAGCGGGGCGGGGCACAGATACGCAGTATTTT.